This T cell receptor beta chain was sequenced in a study of OX40 agonist ivuxolimab in advanced cancers. Study observations and caveats: Expanded clones belonging to CD8+ T cells outnumbered, on average, those of CD4+.

This clone occurred once. Its antigen is not known. V was cut by 8 bases and J by 3 bases, with 8 bases left in between. The germline gives CDR1 MNHEY, CDR2 SVGAGI. The CDR3 has 12 residues. Researchers took blood at baseline, on cycle 4 day 1, and on cycle 7 day 1. Repertoires were generated with immunoSEQ multiplex PCR, while TCRdb's copy carries only in-frame clones and drops some. The sample consists of tens of thousands of clones, just over 85% of them appearing once. J is TRBJ1-5 and V is TRBV6-5, with D unclear. The specimen was CD4+ or CD8+ T cells sorted from blood, collected in a trial of the OX40 agonist ivuxolimab. The TCR was taken from an adult with an advanced solid tumor such as melanoma, head and neck, liver or kidney cancer. The CDR3 region is CASGVFNQPQHF. CDR3 DNA: TGTGCCAGCGGGGTTTTCAATCAGCCCCAGCATTTT.